What follows are 11 T cell receptor beta chains derived from one specimen sequenced in a study of T and B cells in COVID-19 patients. Blood genomic DNA input for TRB amplification was about 240-500 ng. TRB rearrangements were amplified by multiplex PCR with BIOMED2 TRB-A/B primers. TCRdb re-called the multiplex PCR reads through MiXCR, storing one row per CDR3 protein. The sample has 24,000 or so distinct CDR3 sequences, 30% to 35% seen once. The sequencing sample was made of blood. The receptors shown here come from a human donor who had recovered from COVID-19.

This rearrangement joins TRBV7-2 to TRBJ2-3; 12 bases agree with TRBD2. This CDR3 has 16 residues. V was clipped by 3 bases and J by 2 bases; unmatched bases: 3. Germline CDR1 and CDR2: SGHTA and FQGNSA. CDR3 nucleotide sequence: TGTGCCAGCAGCTTGACTAGCGGGAGCTTCACAGATACGCAGTATTTT. As protein: CASSLTSGSFTDTQYF.

Within the sample, this clonotype is medium-sized (0.01 to 0.1%). The chain has TRBV29-1 and TRBJ2-3, with TRBD2 matching 8 bases. Germline V gene data show CDR1 as SQVTM and CDR2 as ANQGSEA. The trim removed 3 bases at V and 5 bases at J, leaving 10 bases unmatched. This CDR3 has 15 amino acids. The CDR3 protein is CSVERGADVGDTQYF. Here the CDR3 DNA reads TGCAGCGTTGAGCGGGGGGCTGATGTAGGAGATACGCAGTATTTT.

This rearrangement joins TRBV27 to TRBJ2-1; weak D call: TRBD2 (6 bases). The CDR3 is 13 residues long. The germline CDR1 and CDR2 sequences are MNHEY and SMNVEV (reference sequence). Trimming cost V 8 bases and J 4 bases, with 12 bases left between them. For the CDR3, the DNA is TGTGCCAGCGGAACTAGCAGATACAATGAGCAGTTCTTC. Translated, it gives CASGTSRYNEQFF.

In the case of this clonotype: A much larger clone differs from this one at a single base, so this may be a read error. The chain is built from TRBV19 and TRBJ2-3; 15 nucleotides match TRBD2. Germline V gene data show CDR1 as LNHDA and CDR2 as SQIVND (reference sequence). The CDR3 loop spans 14 amino acids. V dropped 9 bases and J dropped 5; count of bases not matched to a gene: 3. Written as DNA, the CDR3 is TGTGCCAGCAAGGGACTAGCGGGGGGAGATACGCAGTATTTT. It specifies CASKGLAGGDTQYF.

This clonotype was seen more than once but under ten times. V usage is TRBV29-1 and J usage is TRBJ1-3, with 7 bases lining up with TRBD1. This CDR3 region has 13 residues. The junction had 3 bases not matched to a gene; V was cut back by 5 bases and J by 2 bases. The V gene's germline CDR1 is SQVTM and CDR2 ANQGSEA. In nucleotides, the CDR3 is TGCAGCGTTATTACAGGGGCTGGAAACACCATATATTTT. Its translation: CSVITGAGNTIYF.

In its sample, this clonotype was seen once. The rearrangement joins TRBV12-3 or TRBV12-4 to TRBJ2-5; 9 positions match TRBD2. The CDR3 is made up of 15 amino acids. V lost 1 base and J lost 5; bases outside the gene matches: 5. The chain's CDR3 is CASSLGGLATETQYF. Here the CDR3 DNA reads TGTGCCAGCAGTTTAGGTGGACTAGCGACCGAGACCCAGTACTTC.

This clonotype was counted between two and nine times. This chain joins TRBV6-2 or TRBV6-3 and TRBJ1-6, with D possibly TRBD1 on 6 matching bases. This CDR3 spans 18 amino acids. The V end was cut by 6 bases, the J end by 7 bases, with 25 bases between. CDR1 and CDR2 (germline): MNHEY, SVGEGT. CDR3: CASRWRWAGVDLNSPLHF. The CDR3 coding sequence is TGTGCCAGCAGATGGAGATGGGCAGGGGTCGATTTGAATTCACCCCTCCACTTT.

The rearrangement uses TRBV15 and TRBJ1-2, with D uncertain. CDR1 is LNHNV, CDR2 YYDKDF, per germline (reference sequence). V was shortened by 0 bases and J by 1 base, with 9 bases between the two germline ends. There are 15 residues in the CDR3. This CDR3 reads CATSRERTVNYGYTF. Written as DNA, the CDR3 is TGTGCCACCAGCAGAGAACGGACCGTTAACTATGGCTACACCTTC.

This clonotype was observed a few times. This chain joins TRBV7-9 and TRBJ2-2; no firm D call. Germline CDR1 reads SEHNR; CDR2 reads FQNEAQ (reference sequence). With 7 bases removed from V and 7 bases from J, the gap between germline ends came to 10 bases. The CDR3 covers 12 residues. This CDR3 is CASTRWHGELFF. In nucleotides, the CDR3 is TGTGCCAGCACCCGGTGGCACGGGGAGCTGTTTTTT.

The V and J genes are TRBV13 and TRBJ1-1; unclear D gene. V was cut by 0 bases and J by 5 bases, with 4 bases left in between. The CDR3 has 12 amino acids. The germline CDR1 and CDR2 sequences are PRHDT and FYEKMQ (reference sequence). CDR3 nucleotides: TGTGCCAGCAGCTTAGGTAGGACTGAAGCTTTCTTT. This encodes CASSLGRTEAFF. The full variable domain, completed using reference TRBV13 and TRBJ1-1, is AAGVIQSPRHLIKEKRETATLKCYPIPRHDTVYWYQQGPGQDPQFLISFYEKMQSDKGSIPDRFSAQQFSDYHSELNMSSLELGDSALYFCASSLGRTEAFFGQGTRLTVV.

The J gene is TRBJ2-3, the V gene TRBV10-3; the D is unclear. The length of the CDR3 is 14 residues. Trimming stripped 3 bases from V and 0 bases from J, with 7 bases between. Germline CDR1 ENHRY, CDR2 SYGVKD. The CDR3 sequence is CAISDSVSTDTQYF. The CDR3 region has the DNA TGTGCCATCAGTGACAGCGTCAGCACAGATACGCAGTATTTT.